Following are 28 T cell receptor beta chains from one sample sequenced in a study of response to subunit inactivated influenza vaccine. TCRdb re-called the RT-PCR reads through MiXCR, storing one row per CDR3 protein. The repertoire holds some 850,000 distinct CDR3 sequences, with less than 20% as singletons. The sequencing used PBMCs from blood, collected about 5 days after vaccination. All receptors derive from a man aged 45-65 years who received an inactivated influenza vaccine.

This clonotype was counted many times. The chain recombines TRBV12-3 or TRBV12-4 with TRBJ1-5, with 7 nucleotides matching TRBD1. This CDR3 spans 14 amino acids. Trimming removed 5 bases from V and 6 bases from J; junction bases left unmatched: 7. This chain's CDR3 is CASSPYRGSQPQHF. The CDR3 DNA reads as TGTGCCAGCAGTCCCTACAGGGGAAGTCAGCCCCAGCATTTT.

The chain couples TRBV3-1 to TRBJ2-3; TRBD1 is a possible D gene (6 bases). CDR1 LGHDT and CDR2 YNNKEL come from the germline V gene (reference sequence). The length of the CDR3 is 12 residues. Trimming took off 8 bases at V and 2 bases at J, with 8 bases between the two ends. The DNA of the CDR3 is TGTGCCAGCGGGACAAACACAGATACGCAGTATTTT. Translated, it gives CASGTNTDTQYF.

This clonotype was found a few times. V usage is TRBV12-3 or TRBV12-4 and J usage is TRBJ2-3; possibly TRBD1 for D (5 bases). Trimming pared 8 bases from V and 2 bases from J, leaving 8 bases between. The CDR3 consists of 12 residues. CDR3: CASAQATDTQYF. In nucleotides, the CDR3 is TGTGCCAGCGCACAGGCCACAGATACGCAGTATTTT.

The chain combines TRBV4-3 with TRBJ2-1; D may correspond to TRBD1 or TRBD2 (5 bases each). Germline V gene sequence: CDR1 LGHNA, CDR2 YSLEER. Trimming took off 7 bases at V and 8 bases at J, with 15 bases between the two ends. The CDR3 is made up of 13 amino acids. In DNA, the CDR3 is TGCGCCAGCAAAAAGGGACCATACGATGAGCAGTTCTTC. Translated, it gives CASKKGPYDEQFF.

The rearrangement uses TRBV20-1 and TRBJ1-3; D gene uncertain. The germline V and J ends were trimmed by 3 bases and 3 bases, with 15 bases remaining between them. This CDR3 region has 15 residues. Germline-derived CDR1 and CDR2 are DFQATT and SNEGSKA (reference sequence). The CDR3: CSASRREYYGNTIYF. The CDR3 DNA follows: TGCAGTGCTAGCCGCAGAGAGTACTATGGAAACACCATATATTTT.

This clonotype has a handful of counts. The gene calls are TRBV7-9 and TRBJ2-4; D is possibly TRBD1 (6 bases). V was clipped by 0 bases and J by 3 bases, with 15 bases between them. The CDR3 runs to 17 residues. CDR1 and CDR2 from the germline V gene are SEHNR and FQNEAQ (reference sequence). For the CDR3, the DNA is TGTGCCAGCAGCTTAGCGCACGCGACAGGACACAAAAACATTCAGTACTTC. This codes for CASSLAHATGHKNIQYF.

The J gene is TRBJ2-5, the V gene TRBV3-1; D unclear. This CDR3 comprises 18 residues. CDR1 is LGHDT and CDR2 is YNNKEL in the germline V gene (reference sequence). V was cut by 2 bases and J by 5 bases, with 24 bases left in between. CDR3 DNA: TGTGCCAGCAGCCAATCGAGAACGGCCCTGCTATTAGTGGAGACCCAGTACTTC. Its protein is CASSQSRTALLLVETQYF.

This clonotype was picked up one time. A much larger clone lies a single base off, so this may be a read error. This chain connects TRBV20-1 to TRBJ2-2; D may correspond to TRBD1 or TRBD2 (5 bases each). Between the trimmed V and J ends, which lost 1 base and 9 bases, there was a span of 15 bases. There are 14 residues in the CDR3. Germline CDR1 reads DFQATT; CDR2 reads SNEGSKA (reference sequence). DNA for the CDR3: TGCAGTGCTAGAGTGCAGGGACGGACCCGGGAGCTGTTTTTT. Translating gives CSARVQGRTRELFF.

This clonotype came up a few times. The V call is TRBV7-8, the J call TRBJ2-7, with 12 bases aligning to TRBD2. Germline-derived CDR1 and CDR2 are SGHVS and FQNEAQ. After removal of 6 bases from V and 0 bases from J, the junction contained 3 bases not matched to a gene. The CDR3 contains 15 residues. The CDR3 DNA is TGTGCCAGCAGACAGGGACTAGCGGGCTCCTACGAGCAGTACTTC. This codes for CASRQGLAGSYEQYF.

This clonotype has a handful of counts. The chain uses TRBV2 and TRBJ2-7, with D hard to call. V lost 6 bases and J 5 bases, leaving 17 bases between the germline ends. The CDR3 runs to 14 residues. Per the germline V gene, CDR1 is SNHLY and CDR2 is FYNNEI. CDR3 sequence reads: CASRAEKAVHEQYF. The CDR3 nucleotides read TGTGCCAGCAGGGCAGAGAAAGCCGTGCACGAGCAGTACTTC.

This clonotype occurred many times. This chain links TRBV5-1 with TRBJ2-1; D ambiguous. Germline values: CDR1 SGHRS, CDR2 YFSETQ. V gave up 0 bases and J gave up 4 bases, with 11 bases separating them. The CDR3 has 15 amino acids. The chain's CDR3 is CASSLEGHQYNEQFF. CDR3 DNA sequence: TGCGCCAGCAGCTTGGAAGGCCACCAGTACAATGAGCAGTTCTTC.

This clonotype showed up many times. This CDR3 is CASSESPGQGIGELFF. In DNA, the CDR3 is TGTGCCAGCAGTGAATCTCCGGGACAGGGTATCGGGGAGCTGTTTTTT. The rearrangement joins TRBV2 to TRBJ2-2, with TRBD1 matching over 9 bases. Unmatched junction bases numbered 8, after V lost 2 bases and J lost 7 bases. The CDR3 consists of 16 residues. CDR1 is SNHLY and CDR2 is FYNNEI in the germline V gene.

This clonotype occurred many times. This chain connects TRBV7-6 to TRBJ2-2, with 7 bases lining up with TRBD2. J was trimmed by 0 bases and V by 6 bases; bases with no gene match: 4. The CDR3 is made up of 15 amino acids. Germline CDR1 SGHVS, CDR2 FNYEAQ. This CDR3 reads CASSLAEANTGELFF. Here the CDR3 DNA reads TGTGCCAGCAGTCTAGCGGAAGCGAACACCGGGGAGCTGTTTTTT.

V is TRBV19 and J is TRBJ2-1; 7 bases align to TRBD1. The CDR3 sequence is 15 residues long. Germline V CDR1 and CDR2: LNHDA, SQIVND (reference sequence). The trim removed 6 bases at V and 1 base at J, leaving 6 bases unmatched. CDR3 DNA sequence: TGTGCCAGTAGCCCTACAGGGGCATCCTACAATGAGCAGTTCTTC. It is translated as CASSPTGASYNEQFF.

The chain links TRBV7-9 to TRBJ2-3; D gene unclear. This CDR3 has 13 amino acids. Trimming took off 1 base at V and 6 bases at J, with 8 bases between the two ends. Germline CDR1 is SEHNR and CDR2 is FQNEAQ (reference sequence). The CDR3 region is CASSLEDQDTQYF. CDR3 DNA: TGTGCCAGCAGCTTAGAGGACCAGGATACGCAGTATTTT. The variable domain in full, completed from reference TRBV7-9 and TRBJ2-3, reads DTGVSQNPRHKITKRGQNVTFRCDPISEHNRLYWYRQTLGQGPEFLTYFQNEAQLEKSRLLSDRFSAERPKGSFSTLEIQRTEQGDSAMYLCASSLEDQDTQYFGPGTRLTVL.

The CDR3 is CASSIMTTNTEAFF. The CDR3, as DNA: TGCGCCAGCAGTATTATGACAACGAACACTGAAGCTTTCTTT. J is TRBJ1-1 and V is TRBV4-3; D call uncertain. The germline V gene encodes CDR1 LGHNA and CDR2 YSLEER. There are 14 residues in the CDR3. V was cut by 6 bases and J by 1 base, with 12 bases left in between.

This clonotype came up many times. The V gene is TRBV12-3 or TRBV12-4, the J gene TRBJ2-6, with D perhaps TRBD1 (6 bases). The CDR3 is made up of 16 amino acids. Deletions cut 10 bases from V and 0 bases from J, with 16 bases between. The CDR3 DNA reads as TGTGCCATCTCCGGGACATTCGACTCTGGGGCCAACGTCCTGACTTTC. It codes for CAISGTFDSGANVLTF.

CDR3 region: CASSTEANYGYTF. The CDR3 DNA is TGTGCCAGCAGCACGGAAGCTAACTATGGCTACACCTTC. This chain joins TRBV2 and TRBJ1-2; D remains ambiguous. CDR3 length: 13 amino acids. Germline lookup yields CDR1 SNHLY and CDR2 FYNNEI. Between the trimmed V and J ends, which lost 6 bases and 0 bases, there was a span of 8 bases.

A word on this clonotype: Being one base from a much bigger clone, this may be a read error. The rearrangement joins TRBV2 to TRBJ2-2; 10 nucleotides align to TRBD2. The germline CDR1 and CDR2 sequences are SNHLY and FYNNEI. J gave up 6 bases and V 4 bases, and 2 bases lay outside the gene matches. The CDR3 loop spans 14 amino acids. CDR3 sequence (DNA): TGTGCCAGCAGTGCCGGGACTAGCGCCGGGGAGCTGTTTTTT. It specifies CASSAGTSAGELFF.

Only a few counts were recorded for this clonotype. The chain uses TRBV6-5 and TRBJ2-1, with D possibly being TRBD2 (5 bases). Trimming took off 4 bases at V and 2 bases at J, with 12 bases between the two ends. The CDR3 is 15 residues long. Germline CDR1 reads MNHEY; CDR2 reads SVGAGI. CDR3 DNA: TGTGCCAGCAGTTCTACTAGTCCGACCTACAATGAGCAGTTCTTC. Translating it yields CASSSTSPTYNEQFF.

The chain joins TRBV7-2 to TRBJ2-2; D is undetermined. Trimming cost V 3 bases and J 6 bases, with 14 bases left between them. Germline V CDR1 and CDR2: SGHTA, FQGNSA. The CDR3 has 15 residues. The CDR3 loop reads CASSFSGPVSGELFF. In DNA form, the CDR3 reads TGTGCCAGCAGCTTTTCTGGGCCGGTTTCCGGGGAGCTGTTTTTT.

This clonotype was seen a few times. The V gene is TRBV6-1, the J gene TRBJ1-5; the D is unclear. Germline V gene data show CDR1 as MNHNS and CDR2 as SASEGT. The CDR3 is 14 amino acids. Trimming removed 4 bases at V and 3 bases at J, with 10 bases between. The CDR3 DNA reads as TGTGCCAGCAGTGTTGGTATGATCAATCAGCCCCAGCATTTT. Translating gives CASSVGMINQPQHF.

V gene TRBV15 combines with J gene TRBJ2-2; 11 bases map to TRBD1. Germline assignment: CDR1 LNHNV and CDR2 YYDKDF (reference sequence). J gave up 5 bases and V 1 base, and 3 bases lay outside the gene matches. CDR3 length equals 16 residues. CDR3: CATSRAGTGGTGELFF. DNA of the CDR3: TGTGCCACCAGCAGAGCCGGGACAGGGGGTACCGGGGAGCTGTTTTTT.

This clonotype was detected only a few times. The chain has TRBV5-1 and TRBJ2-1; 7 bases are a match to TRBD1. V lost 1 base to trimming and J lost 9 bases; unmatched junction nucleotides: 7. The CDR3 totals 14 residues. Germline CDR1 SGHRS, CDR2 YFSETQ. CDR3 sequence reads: CASSLQDRVGEQFF. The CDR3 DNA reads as TGCGCCAGCAGCTTGCAAGACAGGGTTGGTGAGCAGTTCTTC. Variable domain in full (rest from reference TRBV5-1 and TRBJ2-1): KAGVTQTPRYLIKTRGQQVTLSCSPISGHRSVSWYQQTPGQGLQFLFEYFSETQRNKGNFPGRFSGRQFSNSRSEMNVSTLELGDSALYLCASSLQDRVGEQFFGPGTRLTVL.

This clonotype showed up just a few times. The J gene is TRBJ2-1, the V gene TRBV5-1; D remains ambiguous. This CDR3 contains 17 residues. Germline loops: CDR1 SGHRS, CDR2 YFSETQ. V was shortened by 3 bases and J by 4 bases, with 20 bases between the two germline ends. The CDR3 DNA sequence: TGCGCCAGCAGCTCGAGGCTAAATCCAAATCCTTACAATGAGCAGTTCTTC. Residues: CASSSRLNPNPYNEQFF.

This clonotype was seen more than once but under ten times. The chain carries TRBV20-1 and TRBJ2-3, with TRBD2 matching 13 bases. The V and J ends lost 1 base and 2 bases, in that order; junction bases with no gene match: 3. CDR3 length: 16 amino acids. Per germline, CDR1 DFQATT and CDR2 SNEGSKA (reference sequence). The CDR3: CSARAGTSGITDTQYF. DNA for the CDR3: TGCAGTGCTAGAGCCGGGACTAGCGGGATCACAGATACGCAGTATTTT.

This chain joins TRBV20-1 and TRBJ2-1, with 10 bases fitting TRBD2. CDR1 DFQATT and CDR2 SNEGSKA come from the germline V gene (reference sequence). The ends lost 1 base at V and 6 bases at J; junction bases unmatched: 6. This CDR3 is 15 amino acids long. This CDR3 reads CSARGLAGAINEQFF. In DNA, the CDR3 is TGCAGTGCTAGAGGGCTAGCGGGGGCTATCAATGAGCAGTTCTTC.

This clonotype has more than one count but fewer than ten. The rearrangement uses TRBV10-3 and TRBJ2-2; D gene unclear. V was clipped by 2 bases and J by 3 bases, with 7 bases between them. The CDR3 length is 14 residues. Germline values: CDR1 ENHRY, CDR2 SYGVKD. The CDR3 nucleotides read TGTGCCATCAGTGAGGGCAGTCACACCGGGGAGCTGTTTTTT. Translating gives CAISEGSHTGELFF.